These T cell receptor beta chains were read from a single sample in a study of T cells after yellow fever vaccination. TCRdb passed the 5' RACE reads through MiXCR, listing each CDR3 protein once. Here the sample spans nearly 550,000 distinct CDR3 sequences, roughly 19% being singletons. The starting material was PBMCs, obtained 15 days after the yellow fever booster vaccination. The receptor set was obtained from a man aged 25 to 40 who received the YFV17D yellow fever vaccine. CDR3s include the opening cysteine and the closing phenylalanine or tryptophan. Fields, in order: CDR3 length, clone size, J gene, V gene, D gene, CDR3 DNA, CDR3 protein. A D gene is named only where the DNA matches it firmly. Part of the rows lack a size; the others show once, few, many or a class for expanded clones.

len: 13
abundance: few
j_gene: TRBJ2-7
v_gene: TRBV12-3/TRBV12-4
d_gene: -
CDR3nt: TGTGCCAGCACCCGGGATTTTCCCTACGAGCAGTACTTC
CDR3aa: CASTRDFPYEQYF

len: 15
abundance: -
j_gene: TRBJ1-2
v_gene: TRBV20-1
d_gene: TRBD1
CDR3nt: TGCAGTGCCGTAACACACGGACAGGGAGGCTCTGGCTACACCTTC
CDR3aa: CSAVTHGQGGSGYTF

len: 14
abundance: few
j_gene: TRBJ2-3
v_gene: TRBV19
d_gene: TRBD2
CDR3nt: TGTGCCAGTAGTATCTCCGGGGGGGACAATACGCAGTATTTT
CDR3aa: CASSISGGDNTQYF

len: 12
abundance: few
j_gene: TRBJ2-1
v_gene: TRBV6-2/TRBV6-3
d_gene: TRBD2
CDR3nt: TGTGCCAGCAGCACTAGCGTTGGTGAGCAGTTCTTC
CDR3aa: CASSTSVGEQFF

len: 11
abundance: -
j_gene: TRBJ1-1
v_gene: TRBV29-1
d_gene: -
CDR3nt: TGCAGCGTGGGAGATGGGTATGAAGCTTTCTTT
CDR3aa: CSVGDGYEAFF

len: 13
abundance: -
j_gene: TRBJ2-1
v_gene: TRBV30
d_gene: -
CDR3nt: TGTGCCTGGAGCTTAACCGGCCGGAATGAGCAGTTCTTC
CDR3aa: CAWSLTGRNEQFF

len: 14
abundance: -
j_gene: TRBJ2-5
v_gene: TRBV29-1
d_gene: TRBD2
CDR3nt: TGCAGCGTTGACCTGGCGGGAGGGGGGGAGACCCAGTACTTC
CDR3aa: CSVDLAGGGETQYF

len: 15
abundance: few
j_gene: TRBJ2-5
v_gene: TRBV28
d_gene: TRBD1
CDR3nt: TGTGCCAGCAGTTCCCGGGACAGGGGACAAGAGACCCAGTACTTC
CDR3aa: CASSSRDRGQETQYF

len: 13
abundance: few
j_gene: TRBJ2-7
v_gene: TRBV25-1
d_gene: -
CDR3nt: TGTGCCAGCACAGGCGCAGCCCTCTACGAGCAGTACTTC
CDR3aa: CASTGAALYEQYF

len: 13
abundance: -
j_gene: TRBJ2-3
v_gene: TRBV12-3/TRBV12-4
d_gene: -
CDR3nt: TGTGCCAGCAGTTTCAGGGGTTACGATACGCAGTATTTT
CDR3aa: CASSFRGYDTQYF

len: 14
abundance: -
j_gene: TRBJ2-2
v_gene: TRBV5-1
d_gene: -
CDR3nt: TGCGCCAGCAGCTTGGAGGGATCGACCGGGGAGCTGTTTTTT
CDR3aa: CASSLEGSTGELFF

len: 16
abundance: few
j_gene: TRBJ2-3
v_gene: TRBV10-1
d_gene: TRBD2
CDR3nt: TGCGCCAGCAGTGATTTGGGACTACTACCCACAGATACGCAGTATTTT
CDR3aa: CASSDLGLLPTDTQYF

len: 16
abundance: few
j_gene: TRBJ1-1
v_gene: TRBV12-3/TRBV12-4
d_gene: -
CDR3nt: TGTGCCAGCAGTTTATTGATGGTGGGTTCGGGAGCTGAAGCTTTCTTT
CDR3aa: CASSLLMVGSGAEAFF

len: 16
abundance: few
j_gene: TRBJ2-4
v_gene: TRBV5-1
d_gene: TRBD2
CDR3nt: TGCGCCAGCAGCTTGAACGGGGGGGGAGCCAAAAACATTCAGTACTTC
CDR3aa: CASSLNGGGAKNIQYF

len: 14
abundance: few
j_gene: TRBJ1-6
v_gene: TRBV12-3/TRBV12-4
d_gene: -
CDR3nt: TGTGCCAGCAGCTCCGGCCCCTCCGGGACACCCCTCCACTTT
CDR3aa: CASSSGPSGTPLHF

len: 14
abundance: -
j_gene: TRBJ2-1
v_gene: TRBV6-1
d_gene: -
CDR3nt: TGTGCCAGCAGTGAGAGACATCTGTACAATGAGCAGTTCTTC
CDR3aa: CASSERHLYNEQFF

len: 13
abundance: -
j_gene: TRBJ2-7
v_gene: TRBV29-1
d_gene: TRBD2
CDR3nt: TGCAGCGTTACCCCTAGCGGAGTTTACGAGCAGTACTTC
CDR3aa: CSVTPSGVYEQYF

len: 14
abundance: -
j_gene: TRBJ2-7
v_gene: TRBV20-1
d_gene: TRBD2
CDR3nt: TGCAGTGCTAGAGGGGCTAGCGGGAGCCACGAGCAGTACTTC
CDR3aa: CSARGASGSHEQYF

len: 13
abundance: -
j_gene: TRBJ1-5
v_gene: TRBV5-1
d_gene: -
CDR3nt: TGCGCCAGCAGCTGGGATGGTAATCAGCCCCAGCATTTT
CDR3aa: CASSWDGNQPQHF

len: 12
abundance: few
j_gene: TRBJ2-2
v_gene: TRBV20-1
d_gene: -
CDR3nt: TGCAGTGTTGTCAGGGTCCCCGGGGAGCTGTTTTTT
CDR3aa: CSVVRVPGELFF

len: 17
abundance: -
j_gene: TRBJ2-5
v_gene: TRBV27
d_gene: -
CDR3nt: TGTGCCAGCAGTTTCCTGGGGCACTCCGGGTCGCAAGAGACCCAGTACTTC
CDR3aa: CASSFLGHSGSQETQYF

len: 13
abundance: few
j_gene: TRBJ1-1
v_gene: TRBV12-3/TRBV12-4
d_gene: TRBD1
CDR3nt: TGTGCCAGCAGACCGCAGGGGGCTGGGGAAGCTTTCTTT
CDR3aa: CASRPQGAGEAFF

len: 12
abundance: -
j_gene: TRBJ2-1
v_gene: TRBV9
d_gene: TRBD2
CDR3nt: TGTGCCAGCAGCGTCAGCGGGGACGAGCAGTTCTTC
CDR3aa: CASSVSGDEQFF

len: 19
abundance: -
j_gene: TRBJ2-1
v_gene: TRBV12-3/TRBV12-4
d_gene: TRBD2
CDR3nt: TGTGCCAGCAGTGCTAGCGGGAGGGAAGGCGGCTCAGCCTACAATGAGCAGTTCTTC
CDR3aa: CASSASGREGGSAYNEQFF

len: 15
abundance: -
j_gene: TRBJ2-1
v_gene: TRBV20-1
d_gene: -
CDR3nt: TGCAGTGCTAGAGAATCGGTTGGTGGGGGGAATGAGCAGTTCTTC
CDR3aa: CSARESVGGGNEQFF

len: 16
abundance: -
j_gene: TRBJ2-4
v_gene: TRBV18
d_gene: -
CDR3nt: TGTGCCAGCTCACCGACTCGTAGCGGAGATAAAAACATTCAGTACTTC
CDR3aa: CASSPTRSGDKNIQYF

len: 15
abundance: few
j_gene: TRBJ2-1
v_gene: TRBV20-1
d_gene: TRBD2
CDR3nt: TGCAGTGCTAGAGACGGGAGGGCCGTGAACAATGAGCAGTTCTTC
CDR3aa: CSARDGRAVNNEQFF

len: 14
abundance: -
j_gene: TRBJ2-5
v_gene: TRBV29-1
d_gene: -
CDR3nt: TGCAGCGTTGAGAAGACGACTAGTGGCGAGACCCAGTACTTC
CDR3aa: CSVEKTTSGETQYF

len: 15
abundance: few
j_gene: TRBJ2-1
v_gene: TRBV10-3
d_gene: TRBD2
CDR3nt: TGTGCCATCAGTCAGACTAGCTACGGCCCAGATGAGCAGTTCTTC
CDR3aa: CAISQTSYGPDEQFF

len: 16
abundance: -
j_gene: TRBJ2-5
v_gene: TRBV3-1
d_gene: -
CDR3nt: TGTGCCAGCAGCCAAGAGGGGCGGGGAAGGGGAGAGACCCAGTACTTC
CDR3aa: CASSQEGRGRGETQYF

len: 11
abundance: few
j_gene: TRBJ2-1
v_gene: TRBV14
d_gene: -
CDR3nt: TGTGCCAGCAGCCAAGCTTATGAGCAGTTCTTC
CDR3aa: CASSQAYEQFF

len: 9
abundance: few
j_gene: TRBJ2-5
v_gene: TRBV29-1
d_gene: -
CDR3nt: TGCAGCGTTGAGGGGGGATACGGGTTC
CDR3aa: CSVEGGYGF

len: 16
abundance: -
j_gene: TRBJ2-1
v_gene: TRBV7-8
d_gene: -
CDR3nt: TGTGCCAGCAGCCCCCTAGCGTCGAGCTCCTACAATGAGCAGTTCTTC
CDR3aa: CASSPLASSSYNEQFF

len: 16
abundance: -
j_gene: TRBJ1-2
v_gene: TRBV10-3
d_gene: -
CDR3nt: TGTGCCATCACCGAGTTTAAGGGACGACCTAACTATGGCTACACCTTC
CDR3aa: CAITEFKGRPNYGYTF

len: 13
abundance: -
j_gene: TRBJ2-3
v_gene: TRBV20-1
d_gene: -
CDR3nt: TGCAGTGCTGGCCAAGCCAGCACAGATACGCAGTATTTT
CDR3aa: CSAGQASTDTQYF

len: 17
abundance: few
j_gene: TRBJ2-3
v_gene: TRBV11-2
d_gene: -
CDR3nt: TGTGCCAGCAGCTTAGATCAGGGGTTCCCTAGCACAGATACGCAGTATTTT
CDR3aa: CASSLDQGFPSTDTQYF

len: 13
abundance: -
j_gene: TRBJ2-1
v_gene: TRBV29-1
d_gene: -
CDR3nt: TGCAGCGTTGACGAACTAGCCGCTAATGAGCAGTTCTTC
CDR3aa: CSVDELAANEQFF

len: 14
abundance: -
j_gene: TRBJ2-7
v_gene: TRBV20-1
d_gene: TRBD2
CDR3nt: TGCAGTGCTAGAGTTAGCGGGAGGACCTACGAGCAGTACTTC
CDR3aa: CSARVSGRTYEQYF